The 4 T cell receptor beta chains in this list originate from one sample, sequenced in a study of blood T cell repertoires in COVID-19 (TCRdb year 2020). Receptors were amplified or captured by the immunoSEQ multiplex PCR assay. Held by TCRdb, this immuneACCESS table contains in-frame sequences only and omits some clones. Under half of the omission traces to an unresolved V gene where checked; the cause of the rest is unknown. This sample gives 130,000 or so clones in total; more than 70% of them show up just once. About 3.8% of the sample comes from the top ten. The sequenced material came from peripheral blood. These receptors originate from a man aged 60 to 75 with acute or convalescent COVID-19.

The CDR3 DNA is TGTGCCAGCAAGGCCGGGAATTCACCCCTCCACTTT. Its translation is CASKAGNSPLHF. The V call is TRBV2, the J call TRBJ1-6; D not certain. Trimming removed 7 bases at V and 7 bases at J, with 8 bases between. The CDR3 length is 12 residues. Germline V gene sequence: CDR1 SNHLY, CDR2 FYNNEI.

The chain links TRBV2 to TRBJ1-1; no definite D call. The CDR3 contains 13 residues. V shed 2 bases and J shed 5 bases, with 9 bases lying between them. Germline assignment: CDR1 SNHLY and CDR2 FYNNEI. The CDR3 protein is CASSEREVTEAFF. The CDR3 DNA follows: TGTGCCAGCAGTGAAAGGGAGGTAACTGAAGCTTTCTTT. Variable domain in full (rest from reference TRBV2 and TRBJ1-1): EPEVTQTPSHQVTQMGQEVILRCVPISNHLYFYWYRQILGQKVEFLVSFYNNEISEKSEIFDDQFSVERPDGSNFTLKIRSTKLEDSAMYFCASSEREVTEAFFGQGTRLTVV.

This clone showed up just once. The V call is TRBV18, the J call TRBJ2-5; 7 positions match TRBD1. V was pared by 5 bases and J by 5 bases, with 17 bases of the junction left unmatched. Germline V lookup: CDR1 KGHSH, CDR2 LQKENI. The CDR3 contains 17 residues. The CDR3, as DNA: TGTGCCAGCTCATCGAAACAGGGGTCGTCAACCGCGGAGACCCAGTACTTC. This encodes CASSSKQGSSTAETQYF.

CDR3 DNA: TGTGCCAGTAGCAGCACAGGGGGCGCCGGACAGCCCCAGCATTTT. This sequence encodes CASSSTGGAGQPQHF. This chain uses TRBV19 with TRBJ1-5; 9 nucleotides align to TRBD1. Germline V gene lookup returns CDR1 LNHDA and CDR2 SQIVND (reference sequence). The trim removed 6 bases at V and 7 bases at J, leaving 10 bases unmatched. The CDR3 consists of 15 residues.